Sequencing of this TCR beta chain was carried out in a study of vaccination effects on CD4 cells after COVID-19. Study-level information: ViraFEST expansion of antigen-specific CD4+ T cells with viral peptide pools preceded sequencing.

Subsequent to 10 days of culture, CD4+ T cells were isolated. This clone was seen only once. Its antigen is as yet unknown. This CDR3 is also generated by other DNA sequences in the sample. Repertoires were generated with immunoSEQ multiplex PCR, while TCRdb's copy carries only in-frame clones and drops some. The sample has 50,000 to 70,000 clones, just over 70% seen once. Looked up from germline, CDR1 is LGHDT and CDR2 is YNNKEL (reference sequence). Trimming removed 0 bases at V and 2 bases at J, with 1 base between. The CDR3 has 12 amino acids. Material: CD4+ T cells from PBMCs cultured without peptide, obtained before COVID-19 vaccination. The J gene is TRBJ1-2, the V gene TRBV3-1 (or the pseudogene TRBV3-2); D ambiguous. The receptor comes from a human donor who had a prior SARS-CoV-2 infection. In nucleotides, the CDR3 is TGTGCCAGCAGCCAAGACAACTATGGCTACACCTTC. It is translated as CASSQDNYGYTF.